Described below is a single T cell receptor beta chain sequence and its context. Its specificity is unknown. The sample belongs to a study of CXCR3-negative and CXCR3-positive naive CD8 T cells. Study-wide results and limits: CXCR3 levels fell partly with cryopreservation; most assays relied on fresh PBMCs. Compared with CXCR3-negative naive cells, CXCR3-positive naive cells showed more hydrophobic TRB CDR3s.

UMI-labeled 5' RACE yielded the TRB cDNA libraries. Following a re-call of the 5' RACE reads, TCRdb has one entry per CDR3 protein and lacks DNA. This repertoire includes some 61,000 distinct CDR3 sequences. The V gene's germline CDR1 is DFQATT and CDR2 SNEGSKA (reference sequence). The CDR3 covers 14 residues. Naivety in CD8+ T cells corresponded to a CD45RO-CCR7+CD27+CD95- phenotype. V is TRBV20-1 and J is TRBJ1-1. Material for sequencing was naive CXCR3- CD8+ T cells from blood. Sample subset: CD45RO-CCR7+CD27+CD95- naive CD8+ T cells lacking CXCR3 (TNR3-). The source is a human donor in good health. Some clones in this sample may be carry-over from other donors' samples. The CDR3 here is CSARGPPLDTEAFF.